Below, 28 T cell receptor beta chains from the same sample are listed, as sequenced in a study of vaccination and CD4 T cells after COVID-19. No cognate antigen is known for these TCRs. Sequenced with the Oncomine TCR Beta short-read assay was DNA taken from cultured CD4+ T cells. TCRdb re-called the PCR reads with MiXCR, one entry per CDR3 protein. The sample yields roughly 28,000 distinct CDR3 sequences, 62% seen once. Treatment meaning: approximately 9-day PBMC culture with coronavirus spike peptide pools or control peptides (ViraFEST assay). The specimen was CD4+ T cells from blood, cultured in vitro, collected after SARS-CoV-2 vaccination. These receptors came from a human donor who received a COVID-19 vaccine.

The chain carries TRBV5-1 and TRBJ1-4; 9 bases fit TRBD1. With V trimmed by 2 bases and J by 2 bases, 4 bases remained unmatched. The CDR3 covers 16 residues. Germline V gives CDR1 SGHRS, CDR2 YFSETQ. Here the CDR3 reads CASSLQGARTNEKLFF. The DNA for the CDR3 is TGCGCCAGCAGCTTACAGGGGGCGAGGACTAATGAAAAACTGTTTTTT.

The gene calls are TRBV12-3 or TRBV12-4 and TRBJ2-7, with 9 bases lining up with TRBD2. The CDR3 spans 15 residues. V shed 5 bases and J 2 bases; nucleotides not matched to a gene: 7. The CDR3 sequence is CASSPSRGGAYEQYF. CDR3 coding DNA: TGTGCCAGCAGTCCATCTCGCGGGGGGGCCTACGAGCAGTACTTC.

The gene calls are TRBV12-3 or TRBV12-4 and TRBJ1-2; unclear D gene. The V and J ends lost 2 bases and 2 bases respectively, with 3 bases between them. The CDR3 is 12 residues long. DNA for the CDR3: TGTGCCAGCAGTTTATGGAACTATGGCTACACCTTC. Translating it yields CASSLWNYGYTF.

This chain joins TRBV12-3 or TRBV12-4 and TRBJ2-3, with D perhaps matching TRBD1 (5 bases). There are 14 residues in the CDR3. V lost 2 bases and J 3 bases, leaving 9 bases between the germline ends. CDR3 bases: TGTGCCAGCAGTTTACTCAGGGTTACAGATACGCAGTATTTT. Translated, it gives CASSLLRVTDTQYF.

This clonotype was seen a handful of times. The CDR3 spells CAISESTLTLTGRQPQHF. The CDR3 nucleotides read TGTGCCATCAGTGAGTCGACCCTTACCTTGACAGGGAGGCAGCCCCAGCATTTT. J is TRBJ1-5 and V is TRBV10-3; 7 bases are a match to TRBD1. Germline CDR1 is ENHRY and CDR2 is SYGVKD. The V gene end was trimmed by 0 bases and the J gene end by 7 bases; junction bases not matched to a gene: 15. This CDR3 has 18 amino acids.

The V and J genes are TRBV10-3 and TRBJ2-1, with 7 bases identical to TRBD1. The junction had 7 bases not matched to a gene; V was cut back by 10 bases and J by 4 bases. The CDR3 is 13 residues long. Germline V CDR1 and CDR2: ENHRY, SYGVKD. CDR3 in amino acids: CASSPGQYNEQFF. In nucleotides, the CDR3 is TGTGCCAGCAGCCCGGGACAGTACAATGAGCAGTTCTTC.

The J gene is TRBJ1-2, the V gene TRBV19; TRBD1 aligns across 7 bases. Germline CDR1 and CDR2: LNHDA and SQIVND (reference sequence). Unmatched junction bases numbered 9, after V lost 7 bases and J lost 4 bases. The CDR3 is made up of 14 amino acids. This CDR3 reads CASNALTGAYGYTF. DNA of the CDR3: TGTGCCAGTAACGCCTTAACAGGGGCCTATGGCTACACCTTC.

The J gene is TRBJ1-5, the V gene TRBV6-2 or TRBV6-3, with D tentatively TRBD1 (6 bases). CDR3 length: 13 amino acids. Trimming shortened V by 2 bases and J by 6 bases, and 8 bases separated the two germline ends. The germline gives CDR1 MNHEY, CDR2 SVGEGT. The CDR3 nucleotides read TGTGCCAGCAGTTACACGGGGGCTCAGCCCCAGCATTTT. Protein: CASSYTGAQPQHF.

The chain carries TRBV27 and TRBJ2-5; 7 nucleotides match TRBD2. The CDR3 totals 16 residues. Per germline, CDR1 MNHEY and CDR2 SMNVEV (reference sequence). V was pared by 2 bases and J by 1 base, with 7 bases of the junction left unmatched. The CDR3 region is CASSLMAGTIQETQYF. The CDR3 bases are TGTGCCAGCAGTTTAATGGCGGGGACTATCCAAGAGACCCAGTACTTC.

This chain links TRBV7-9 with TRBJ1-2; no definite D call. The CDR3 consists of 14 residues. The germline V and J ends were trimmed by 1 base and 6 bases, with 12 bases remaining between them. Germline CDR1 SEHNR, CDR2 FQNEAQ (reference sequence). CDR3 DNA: TGTGCCAGCAGCTTAGATATAAGGGCGGATGGCTACACCTTC. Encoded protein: CASSLDIRADGYTF.

CDR3 protein: CASSALAGSSYNEQFF. In DNA, the CDR3 is TGTGCCAGCAGTGCGCTAGCGGGGAGCTCCTACAATGAGCAGTTCTTC. The rearrangement uses TRBV27 and TRBJ2-1; TRBD2 aligns across 9 bases. Germline lookup yields CDR1 MNHEY and CDR2 SMNVEV (reference sequence). The V gene end was trimmed by 5 bases and the J gene end by 0 bases; junction bases not matched to a gene: 5. The CDR3 runs 16 residues.

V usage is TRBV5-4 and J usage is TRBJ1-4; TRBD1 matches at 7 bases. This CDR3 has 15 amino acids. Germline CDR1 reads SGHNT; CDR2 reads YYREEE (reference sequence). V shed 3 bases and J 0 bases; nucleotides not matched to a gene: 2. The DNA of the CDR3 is TGTGCCAGCAGCTGGGGGACAGCAACTAATGAAAAACTGTTTTTT. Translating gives CASSWGTATNEKLFF.

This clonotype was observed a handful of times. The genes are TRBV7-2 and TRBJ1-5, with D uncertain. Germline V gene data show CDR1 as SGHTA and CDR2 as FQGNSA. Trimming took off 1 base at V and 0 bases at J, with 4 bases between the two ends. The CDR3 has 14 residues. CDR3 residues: CASSLDTSNQPQHF. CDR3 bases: TGTGCCAGCAGCTTAGACACTAGCAATCAGCCCCAGCATTTT.

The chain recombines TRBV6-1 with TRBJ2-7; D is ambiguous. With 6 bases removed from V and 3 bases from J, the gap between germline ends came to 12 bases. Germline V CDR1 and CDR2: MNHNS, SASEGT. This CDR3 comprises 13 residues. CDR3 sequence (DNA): TGTGCCAGCAGAGAATCAGGCCTCTACGAGCAGTACTTC. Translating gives CASRESGLYEQYF.

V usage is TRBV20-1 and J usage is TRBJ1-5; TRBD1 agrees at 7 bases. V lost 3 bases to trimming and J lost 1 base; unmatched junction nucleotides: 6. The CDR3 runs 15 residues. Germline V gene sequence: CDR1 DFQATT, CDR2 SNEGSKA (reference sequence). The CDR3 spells CSASQGTESNQPQHF. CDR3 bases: TGCAGTGCTAGTCAAGGGACAGAAAGCAATCAGCCCCAGCATTTT.

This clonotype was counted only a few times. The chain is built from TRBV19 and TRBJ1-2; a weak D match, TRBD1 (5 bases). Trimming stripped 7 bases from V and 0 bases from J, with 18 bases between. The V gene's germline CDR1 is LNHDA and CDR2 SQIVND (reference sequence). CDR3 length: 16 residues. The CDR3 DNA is TGTGCCAGTAAACGGAGCGGGGACGTTACTAACTATGGCTACACCTTC. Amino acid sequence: CASKRSGDVTNYGYTF.

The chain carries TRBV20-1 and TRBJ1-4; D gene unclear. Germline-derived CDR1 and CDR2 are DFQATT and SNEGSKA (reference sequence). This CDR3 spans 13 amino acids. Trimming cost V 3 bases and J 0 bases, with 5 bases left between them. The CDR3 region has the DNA TGCAGTGCTAGCCAGGCAACTAATGAAAAACTGTTTTTT. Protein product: CSASQATNEKLFF.

The CDR3 sequence: CASSEAMQGNTGELFF. As DNA, the CDR3 is TGTGCCAGCAGTGAAGCAATGCAGGGGAACACCGGGGAGCTGTTTTTT. J is TRBJ2-2 and V is TRBV6-1; tentative D call: TRBD1 (5 bases). There are 16 residues in the CDR3. V was shortened by 0 bases and J by 1 base, with 9 bases between the two germline ends. Germline V gene sequence: CDR1 MNHNS, CDR2 SASEGT.

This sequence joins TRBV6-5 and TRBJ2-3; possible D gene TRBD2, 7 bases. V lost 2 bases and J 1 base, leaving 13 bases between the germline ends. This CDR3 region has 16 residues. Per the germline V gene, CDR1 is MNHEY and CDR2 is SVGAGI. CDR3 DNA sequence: TGTGCCAGCAGTTACGAGGGGGGGGGCGGCACAGATACGCAGTATTTT. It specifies CASSYEGGGGTDTQYF.

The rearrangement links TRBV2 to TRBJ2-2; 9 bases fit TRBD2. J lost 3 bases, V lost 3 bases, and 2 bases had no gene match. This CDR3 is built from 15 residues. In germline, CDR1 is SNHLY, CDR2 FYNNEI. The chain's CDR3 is CASSERGGYTGELFF. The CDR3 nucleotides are TGTGCCAGCAGTGAGCGGGGGGGCTACACCGGGGAGCTGTTTTTT. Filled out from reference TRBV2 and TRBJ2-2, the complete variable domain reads EPEVTQTPSHQVTQMGQEVILRCVPISNHLYFYWYRQILGQKVEFLVSFYNNEISEKSEIFDDQFSVERPDGSNFTLKIRSTKLEDSAMYFCASSERGGYTGELFFGEGSRLTVL.

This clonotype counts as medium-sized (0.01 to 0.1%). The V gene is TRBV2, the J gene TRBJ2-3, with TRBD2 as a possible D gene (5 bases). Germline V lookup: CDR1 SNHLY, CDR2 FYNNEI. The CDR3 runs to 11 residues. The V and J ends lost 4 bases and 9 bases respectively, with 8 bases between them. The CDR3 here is CASSVLVTQYF. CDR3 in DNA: TGTGCCAGCAGTGTACTAGTAACGCAGTATTTT.

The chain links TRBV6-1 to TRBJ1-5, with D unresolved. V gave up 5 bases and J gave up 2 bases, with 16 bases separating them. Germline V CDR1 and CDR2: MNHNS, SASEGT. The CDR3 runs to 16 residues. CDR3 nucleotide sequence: TGTGCCAGCAGTCGCGTCCCAATAGAGGGCAATCAGCCCCAGCATTTT. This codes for CASSRVPIEGNQPQHF.

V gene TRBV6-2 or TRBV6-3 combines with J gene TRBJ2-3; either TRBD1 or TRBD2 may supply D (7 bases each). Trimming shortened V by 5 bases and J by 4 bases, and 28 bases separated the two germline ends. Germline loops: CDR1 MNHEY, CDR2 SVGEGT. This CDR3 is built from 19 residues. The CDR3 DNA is TGTGCCAGCAGTACCCGGGGAGGGGGCTGGACGGTTAACCCAGATACGCAGTATTTT. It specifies CASSTRGGGWTVNPDTQYF.

The DNA for the CDR3 is TGTGCCAGCAGCTTAGTGGCGCAGGGTGAAGCTTTCTTT. Translation: CASSLVAQGEAFF. The genes are TRBV7-9 and TRBJ1-1; a weak D match, TRBD1 (5 bases). The germline V gene has CDR1 SEHNR and CDR2 FQNEAQ (reference sequence). The V and J ends lost 1 base and 7 bases respectively, with 10 bases between them. CDR3 length: 13 amino acids.

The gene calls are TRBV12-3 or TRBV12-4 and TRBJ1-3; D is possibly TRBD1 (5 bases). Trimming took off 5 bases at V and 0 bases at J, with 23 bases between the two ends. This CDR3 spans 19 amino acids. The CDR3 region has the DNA TGTGCCAGCAGTCTACGATGGACAACCACCTCAGACTCTGGAAACACCATATATTTT. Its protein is CASSLRWTTTSDSGNTIYF.

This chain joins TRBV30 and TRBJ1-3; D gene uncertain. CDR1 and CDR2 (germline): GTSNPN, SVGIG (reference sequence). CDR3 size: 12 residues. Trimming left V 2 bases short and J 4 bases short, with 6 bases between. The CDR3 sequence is CAWSRAGNTIYF. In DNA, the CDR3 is TGTGCCTGGAGTCGAGCCGGAAACACCATATATTTT.

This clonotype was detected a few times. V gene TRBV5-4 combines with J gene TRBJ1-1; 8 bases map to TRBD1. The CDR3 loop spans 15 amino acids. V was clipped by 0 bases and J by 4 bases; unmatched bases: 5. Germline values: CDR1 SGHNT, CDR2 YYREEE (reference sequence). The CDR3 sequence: CASSLGQGRFTEAFF. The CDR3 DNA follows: TGTGCCAGCAGCTTGGGACAGGGGCGATTCACTGAAGCTTTCTTT.

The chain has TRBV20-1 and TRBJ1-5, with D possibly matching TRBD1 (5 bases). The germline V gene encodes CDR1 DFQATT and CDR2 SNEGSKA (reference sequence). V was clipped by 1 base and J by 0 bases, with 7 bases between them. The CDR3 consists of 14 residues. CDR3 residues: CSARAGGSNQPQHF. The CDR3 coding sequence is TGCAGTGCTAGAGCGGGGGGTAGCAATCAGCCCCAGCATTTT.